One sample yielded the 9 T cell receptor beta chains listed below, sequenced in a study of shared clonotypes between healthy human individuals. Produced via immunoSEQ multiplex PCR; TCRdb's table is partial and in-frame only. In the table there are about 2.1 million clones, approximately 94% of which are singletons. Selected positively for CCR7 and CD45RO-negative, naive CD8 cells excluded terminally differentiated effector memory CD45RA+ cells. The sequencing input was naive CD8+ T cells from PBMCs. These receptors all stem from a man aged 18 to 30 in good health. Some clones in this sample may be carry-over from other donors' samples.

This sequence joins TRBV19 and TRBJ2-7; D might be TRBD2 (5 bases). Trimming pared 2 bases from V and 2 bases from J, leaving 13 bases between. Germline values: CDR1 LNHDA, CDR2 SQIVND (reference sequence). CDR3 length: 15 residues. The CDR3 DNA is TGTGCCAGTAGTATAAGAGGGCTCGGCACCTACGAGCAGTACTTC. This encodes CASSIRGLGTYEQYF.

The chain's CDR3 is CASSQTYNEQFF. DNA of the CDR3: TGTGCCAGCAGCCAAACATACAATGAGCAGTTCTTC. The gene calls are TRBV6-5 and TRBJ2-1; no firm D call. V was clipped by 6 bases and J by 4 bases, with 7 bases between them. The V gene's germline CDR1 is MNHEY and CDR2 SVGAGI. The CDR3 extends over 12 amino acids.

There are a few counts of this clone. The chain has TRBV9 and TRBJ2-2, with TRBD2 as a possible D gene (5 bases). Trimming took off 0 bases at V and 4 bases at J, with 10 bases between the two ends. The CDR3 extends over 15 amino acids. Germline V gives CDR1 SGDLS, CDR2 YYNGEE. In DNA, the CDR3 is TGTGCCAGCAGCGTAGGAGGGTATGCCACCGGGGAGCTGTTTTTT. Residues: CASSVGGYATGELFF.

The genes are TRBV19 and TRBJ2-2; D possibly uses TRBD1 or TRBD2 (5 bases each). The germline V and J ends were trimmed by 4 bases and 5 bases, with 14 bases remaining between them. Germline assignment: CDR1 LNHDA and CDR2 SQIVND (reference sequence). The length of the CDR3 is 15 residues. Here the CDR3 reads CASSTRDGRTGELFF. The DNA for the CDR3 is TGTGCCAGTAGTACCCGGGACGGACGTACCGGGGAGCTGTTTTTT. Together with reference TRBV19 and TRBJ2-2, the CDR3 gives the full variable domain: DGGITQSPKYLFRKEGQNVTLSCEQNLNHDAMYWYRQDPGQGLRLIYYSQIVNDFQKGDIAEGYSVSREKKESFPLTVTSAQKNPTAFYLCASSTRDGRTGELFFGEGSRLTVL.

The V gene is TRBV21-1, the J gene TRBJ2-2; the table assigns TRBD2, which was not confirmed against the DNA. TRBV21-1 constitutes a pseudogene. The CDR3 runs 17 residues. The CDR3 reads CASRLGTSGRGTGELFF. The CDR3 DNA is TGTGCCAGCAGGTTGGGGACTAGCGGGAGGGGCACCGGGGAGCTGTTTTTT.

CDR3 sequence: CAWRTGNQPQHF. CDR3 coding DNA: TGTGCCTGGCGGACAGGGAATCAGCCCCAGCATTTT. This chain joins TRBV30 and TRBJ1-5, with TRBD1 identical over 8 bases. Germline CDR1 GTSNPN, CDR2 SVGIG (reference sequence). CDR3 length: 12 residues. Germline trimming cut 5 bases from V and 4 bases from J; bases unmatched to any gene: 1.

This clone appeared a single time. The CDR3 nucleotides read TGTGCCAGCAGTCCCTCTCAGGGGGATTCCGGGGTCCACGAGCAGTACTTC. Translating it yields CASSPSQGDSGVHEQYF. The chain has TRBV27 and TRBJ2-7; 7 bases are a match to TRBD1. J gave up 5 bases and V 5 bases, and 18 bases lay outside the gene matches. CDR1 MNHEY and CDR2 SMNVEV come from the germline V gene (reference sequence). This CDR3 contains 17 residues.

This rearrangement joins TRBV5-1 to TRBJ1-3; no clear D gene. The CDR3 is made up of 16 amino acids. Germline CDR1 reads SGHRS; CDR2 reads YFSETQ. Trimming removed 0 bases from V and 2 bases from J, with 12 bases in between. This chain's CDR3 is CASSLGGEVAGNTIYF. The CDR3 DNA sequence: TGCGCCAGCAGCTTGGGCGGGGAAGTAGCTGGAAACACCATATATTTT.

This chain connects TRBV27 to TRBJ2-7, with 8 bases identical to TRBD2. The CDR3 length is 15 residues. J was trimmed by 4 bases and V by 6 bases; bases with no gene match: 11. Per the germline V gene, CDR1 is MNHEY and CDR2 is SMNVEV (reference sequence). In DNA, the CDR3 is TGTGCCAGCAGCCGAACTAGCGGAAGGGATTACGAGCAGTACTTC. It translates to CASSRTSGRDYEQYF.